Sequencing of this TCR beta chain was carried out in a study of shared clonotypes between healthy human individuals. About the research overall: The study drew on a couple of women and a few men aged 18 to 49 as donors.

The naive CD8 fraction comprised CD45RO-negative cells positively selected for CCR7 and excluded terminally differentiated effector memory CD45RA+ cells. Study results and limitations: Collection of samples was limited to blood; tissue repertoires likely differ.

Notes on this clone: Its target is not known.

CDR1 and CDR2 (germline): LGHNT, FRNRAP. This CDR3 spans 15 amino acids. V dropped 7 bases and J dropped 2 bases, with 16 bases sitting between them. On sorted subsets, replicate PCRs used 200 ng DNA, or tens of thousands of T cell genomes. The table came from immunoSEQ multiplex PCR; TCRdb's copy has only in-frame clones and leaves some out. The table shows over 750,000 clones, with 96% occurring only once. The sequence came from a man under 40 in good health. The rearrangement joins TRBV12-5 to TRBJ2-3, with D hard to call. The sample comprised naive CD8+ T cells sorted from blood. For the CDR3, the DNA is TGTGCTAGTGCTCCTCTCGACTCGATCACAGATACGCAGTATTTT. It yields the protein CASAPLDSITDTQYF.